Detailed here is one TCR beta chain. The sample is drawn from a study of Ad26.COV2.S vaccination and SARS-CoV-2 variants. From germline, CDR1 is MNHEY and CDR2 SMNVEV (reference sequence). This CDR3 region has 14 residues. The ends lost 5 bases at V and 0 bases at J; junction bases unmatched: 3. Described treatment: about 20 received Ad26.COV2.S at low or high dose, single or two shots; about 5 received placebo; per-sample allocation not given. The study sampled participants on day 63 after the first vaccine or placebo injection. Here immunoSEQ multiplex PCR was the method, and the copy in TCRdb shows in-frame clones only, minus some. The data hold about 350,000 clones, with about 85% observed a single time.

The starting material was peripheral blood, obtained in a trial of Ad26.COV2.S vaccine versus placebo. The chain is built from TRBV27 and TRBJ2-7; 8 nucleotides line up with TRBD1. This TCR came from a person between 18 and 59 years old who received the Ad26.COV2.S COVID-19 vaccine or a placebo. The CDR3 region is CASSRQGRSYEQYF. CDR3 nucleotides: TGTGCCAGCAGTAGACAGGGGCGCTCCTACGAGCAGTACTTC.